This entry lists 2 T cell receptor beta chains sequenced from one sample in a study of T-cell reconstitution after alpha-beta-depleted transplantation in children. Unique molecular identifiers were incorporated during preparation of the TCRbeta library. TCRdb re-derived calls from the PCR reads in MiXCR, one entry per CDR3 protein. In the table there are around 680,000 distinct CDR3 sequences, around 16% of which are singletons. The source material was PBMCs from the stem cell graft donor, sampled from the stem cell graft. These receptors all stem from a human donor who donated a stem cell graft to a child with acute myeloid leukemia.

The table lists this clonotype with many counts. The J gene is TRBJ1-1, the V gene TRBV20-1, with 7 bases fitting TRBD1. V lost 0 bases, J lost 10 bases, and 11 bases stayed unmatched. From germline, CDR1 is DFQATT and CDR2 SNEGSKA (reference sequence). This CDR3 contains 14 residues. The CDR3, as DNA: TGCAGTGCTAGAGAGACGCTGGGACAGAGGAGAGCTTTCTTT. Translated: CSARETLGQRRAFF.

This clonotype was seen ten or more times. The chain employs TRBV15 and TRBJ2-4; maybe TRBD2 (5 bases). Trimming removed 0 bases at V and 15 bases at J, with 21 bases between. Looked up from germline, CDR1 is LNHNV and CDR2 is YYDKDF (reference sequence). This CDR3 is 15 amino acids long. The CDR3 DNA reads as TGTGCCACCAGCAGAGACGATGGGAGCTGGGCTGAACGGTACTTC. Residues: CATSRDDGSWAERYF.